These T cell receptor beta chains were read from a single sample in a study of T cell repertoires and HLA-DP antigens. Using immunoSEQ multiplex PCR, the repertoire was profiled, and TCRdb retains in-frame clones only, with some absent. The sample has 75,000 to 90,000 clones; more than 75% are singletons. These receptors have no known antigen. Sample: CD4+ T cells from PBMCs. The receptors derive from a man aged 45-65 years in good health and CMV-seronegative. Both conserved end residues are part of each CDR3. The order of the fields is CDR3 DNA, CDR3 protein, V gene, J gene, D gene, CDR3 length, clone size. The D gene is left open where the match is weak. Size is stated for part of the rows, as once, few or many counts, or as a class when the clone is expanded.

cdr3_nt: TGTGCCAGCAGCCCGCAAGCGGGGTCCTACAATGAGCAGTTCTTC
cdr3_aa: CASSPQAGSYNEQFF
v_call: TRBV7-3
j_call: TRBJ2-1
d_call: TRBD2
cdr3_length: 15
clone_size: -

cdr3_nt: TGTGCCAGCAGCTTAGAAGCTGGTGAGCAGTTCTTC
cdr3_aa: CASSLEAGEQFF
v_call: TRBV7-2
j_call: TRBJ2-1
d_call: -
cdr3_length: 12
clone_size: -

cdr3_nt: TGTGCCAGCAGTACTCAGGGTGTTCGGACTGAAGCTTTCTTT
cdr3_aa: CASSTQGVRTEAFF
v_call: TRBV7-9
j_call: TRBJ1-1
d_call: -
cdr3_length: 14
clone_size: -

cdr3_nt: TGTGCCAGCTCTGAGTCGACTAGCGGACCCACAGATACGCAGTATTTT
cdr3_aa: CASSESTSGPTDTQYF
v_call: TRBV13
j_call: TRBJ2-3
d_call: TRBD2
cdr3_length: 16
clone_size: once

cdr3_nt: TGTGCCAGCTCCAGAACTAGCGGAATTACCGGGGAGCTGTTTTTT
cdr3_aa: CASSRTSGITGELFF
v_call: TRBV18
j_call: TRBJ2-2
d_call: TRBD2
cdr3_length: 15
clone_size: -

cdr3_nt: TGTGCCAGCAGCCAAGCCAACACCGGGGAGCTGTTTTTT
cdr3_aa: CASSQANTGELFF
v_call: TRBV14
j_call: TRBJ2-2
d_call: -
cdr3_length: 13
clone_size: -

cdr3_nt: TGTGCCAGCAGCCTTAATTCAGCGGGTTACTCTGGGGCCAACGTCCTGACTTTC
cdr3_aa: CASSLNSAGYSGANVLTF
v_call: TRBV5-4
j_call: TRBJ2-6
d_call: -
cdr3_length: 18
clone_size: few

cdr3_nt: TGTGCCAGCAGCCAAGCGGGGGGACGTACCGGGGAGCTGTTTTTT
cdr3_aa: CASSQAGGRTGELFF
v_call: TRBV7-8
j_call: TRBJ2-2
d_call: TRBD2
cdr3_length: 15
clone_size: -

cdr3_nt: TGTGCCAGCAGCTTAGCGCCCAGAGCCTCTGGAAACACCATATATTTT
cdr3_aa: CASSLAPRASGNTIYF
v_call: TRBV7-8
j_call: TRBJ1-3
d_call: -
cdr3_length: 16
clone_size: -

cdr3_nt: TGCGCCAGCAAAAGGGGGCGAGCCGATGAGCAGTTCTTC
cdr3_aa: CASKRGRADEQFF
v_call: TRBV5-1
j_call: TRBJ2-1
d_call: TRBD1
cdr3_length: 13
clone_size: -

cdr3_nt: TGTGCCTGGAGTGTATTGGTTCGGGAGACCCAGTACTTC
cdr3_aa: CAWSVLVRETQYF
v_call: TRBV30
j_call: TRBJ2-5
d_call: -
cdr3_length: 13
clone_size: -

cdr3_nt: TGTGCCAGCAGTTACGGGGACAGGGTCCCCTACGAGCAGTACTTC
cdr3_aa: CASSYGDRVPYEQYF
v_call: TRBV6-5
j_call: TRBJ2-7
d_call: TRBD1
cdr3_length: 15
clone_size: -

cdr3_nt: TGTGCCAGCAGTTCAGGGGGCTTACATCATAACTATGGCTACACCTTC
cdr3_aa: CASSSGGLHHNYGYTF
v_call: TRBV2
j_call: TRBJ1-2
d_call: TRBD1
cdr3_length: 16
clone_size: -

cdr3_nt: TGTGCCAGCAGCCCAGGGAACAATCAGCCCCAGCATTTT
cdr3_aa: CASSPGNNQPQHF
v_call: TRBV5-6
j_call: TRBJ1-5
d_call: -
cdr3_length: 13
clone_size: -

cdr3_nt: TGTGCCAGCAGATTAACAGGAAGCAATCAGCCCCAGCATTTT
cdr3_aa: CASRLTGSNQPQHF
v_call: TRBV27
j_call: TRBJ1-5
d_call: -
cdr3_length: 14
clone_size: -

cdr3_nt: TGCGCCAGCAGTCAATTGGGTAACGTCCAGTACTTC
cdr3_aa: CASSQLGNVQYF
v_call: TRBV23-1
j_call: TRBJ2-7
d_call: -
cdr3_length: 12
clone_size: -

cdr3_nt: TGTGCCAGCAGCTTGGAGACAGGGGTGAGGCCGAACGGCTACACCTTC
cdr3_aa: CASSLETGVRPNGYTF
v_call: TRBV5-5
j_call: TRBJ1-2
d_call: TRBD1
cdr3_length: 16
clone_size: -

cdr3_nt: TGTGCCAGCAGCAAAGGGTCCTTGGACGAGCAGTACTTC
cdr3_aa: CASSKGSLDEQYF
v_call: TRBV5-6
j_call: TRBJ2-7
d_call: -
cdr3_length: 13
clone_size: -

cdr3_nt: TGCGCCAGCAGCTTAGAGCCTATCACCGAGCAGTACTTC
cdr3_aa: CASSLEPITEQYF
v_call: TRBV5-1
j_call: TRBJ2-7
d_call: -
cdr3_length: 13
clone_size: once

cdr3_nt: TGCGCCAGCACGACGGGTGGCCACGAGCAGTACTTC
cdr3_aa: CASTTGGHEQYF
v_call: TRBV5-1
j_call: TRBJ2-7
d_call: -
cdr3_length: 12
clone_size: -

cdr3_nt: TGTGCCAGCAGTTTCTTTAGCGGGGAGCTGTTTTTT
cdr3_aa: CASSFFSGELFF
v_call: TRBV27
j_call: TRBJ2-2
d_call: -
cdr3_length: 12
clone_size: -

cdr3_nt: TGTGCCTGGAGTAAGCCGGGCCTCAACTATGGCTACACCTTC
cdr3_aa: CAWSKPGLNYGYTF
v_call: TRBV30
j_call: TRBJ1-2
d_call: -
cdr3_length: 14
clone_size: -

cdr3_nt: TGTGCCAGCAGCCCGGGGGGGGCGGGGGCGGAGACCCAGTACTTC
cdr3_aa: CASSPGGAGAETQYF
v_call: TRBV7-2
j_call: TRBJ2-5
d_call: TRBD2
cdr3_length: 15
clone_size: -

cdr3_nt: TGTGCCAGCAGCTTGGTGGCAGGGGGTACCTATGGCTACACCTTC
cdr3_aa: CASSLVAGGTYGYTF
v_call: TRBV5-5
j_call: TRBJ1-2
d_call: TRBD1
cdr3_length: 15
clone_size: -

cdr3_nt: TGTGCCAGCAGGGTATGGGGGGCCCCTGAAGCTTTCTTT
cdr3_aa: CASRVWGAPEAFF
v_call: TRBV7-2
j_call: TRBJ1-1
d_call: -
cdr3_length: 13
clone_size: -

cdr3_nt: TGTGCCAGCAGCCCGGGGTGGGACTCGGTGGGTACGCAGTATTTT
cdr3_aa: CASSPGWDSVGTQYF
v_call: TRBV9
j_call: TRBJ2-3
d_call: -
cdr3_length: 15
clone_size: once

cdr3_nt: TGCGCCAGCAGCTTGGGGGACTCTGGAAACACCATATATTTT
cdr3_aa: CASSLGDSGNTIYF
v_call: TRBV5-1
j_call: TRBJ1-3
d_call: -
cdr3_length: 14
clone_size: -

cdr3_nt: TGTGCCAGCAGTGGACCGATCTCTGGAAACACCATATATTTT
cdr3_aa: CASSGPISGNTIYF
v_call: TRBV6-6
j_call: TRBJ1-3
d_call: -
cdr3_length: 14
clone_size: -

cdr3_nt: TGTGCCAGCTCACCGAGGACAGGGCTCTCAGACTACACCTTC
cdr3_aa: CASSPRTGLSDYTF
v_call: TRBV18
j_call: TRBJ1-2
d_call: TRBD1
cdr3_length: 14
clone_size: once

cdr3_nt: TGTGCCAGCAGCCTGACTAGCGGGGCGCTGAGCTCCTACAATGAGCAGTTCTTC
cdr3_aa: CASSLTSGALSSYNEQFF
v_call: TRBV7-3
j_call: TRBJ2-1
d_call: TRBD2
cdr3_length: 18
clone_size: -

cdr3_nt: TGTGCCAGCAGTCTGGGACTAGCGGGATCCTACAATGAGCAGTTCTTC
cdr3_aa: CASSLGLAGSYNEQFF
v_call: TRBV5-8
j_call: TRBJ2-1
d_call: TRBD2
cdr3_length: 16
clone_size: -

cdr3_nt: TGTGCCAGCAGCGTAGGAGGAGGACAGGGGTACACAGATACGCAGTATTTT
cdr3_aa: CASSVGGGQGYTDTQYF
v_call: TRBV9
j_call: TRBJ2-3
d_call: TRBD1
cdr3_length: 17
clone_size: -

cdr3_nt: TGCACCAGCAGCCAGCAGGGGATCTCCGAGCAGTACTTC
cdr3_aa: CTSSQQGISEQYF
v_call: TRBV1
j_call: TRBJ2-7
d_call: -
cdr3_length: 13
clone_size: -

cdr3_nt: TGTGCCAGCAGCTGGATTCAGGGGCTTTCCTACGAGCAGTACTTC
cdr3_aa: CASSWIQGLSYEQYF
v_call: TRBV5-5
j_call: TRBJ2-7
d_call: -
cdr3_length: 15
clone_size: -

cdr3_nt: TGTGCCAGCAGCTTCGGACAGTCGAACACCGGGGAGCTGTTTTTT
cdr3_aa: CASSFGQSNTGELFF
v_call: TRBV11-2
j_call: TRBJ2-2
d_call: -
cdr3_length: 15
clone_size: -

cdr3_nt: TGTGCCAGCAGGGGGGGGGCCTCAGCTTTCTTT
cdr3_aa: CASRGGASAFF
v_call: TRBV2
j_call: TRBJ1-1
d_call: -
cdr3_length: 11
clone_size: -

cdr3_nt: TGTGCCAGCAGCGTTTTCGACCAACAGGGGAGCACAGATACGCAGTATTTT
cdr3_aa: CASSVFDQQGSTDTQYF
v_call: TRBV9
j_call: TRBJ2-3
d_call: TRBD1
cdr3_length: 17
clone_size: -

cdr3_nt: TGTGCCAGCAGTTTCCGTCGAGGGGGGATGTACGATTTT
cdr3_aa: CASSFRRGGMYDF
v_call: TRBV6-5
j_call: TRBJ1-3
d_call: -
cdr3_length: 13
clone_size: -

cdr3_nt: TGTGCCAGCAGCCCGAATCCGTACAATGAGCAGTTCTTC
cdr3_aa: CASSPNPYNEQFF
v_call: TRBV5-6
j_call: TRBJ2-1
d_call: -
cdr3_length: 13
clone_size: once

cdr3_nt: TGTGCCAGCAGTTACTCATCCGGGGTGGGCTACACCTTC
cdr3_aa: CASSYSSGVGYTF
v_call: TRBV6-5
j_call: TRBJ1-2
d_call: -
cdr3_length: 13
clone_size: -

cdr3_nt: TGTGCCAGCAGCCCCTACCGGAATACTGAAGCTTTCTTT
cdr3_aa: CASSPYRNTEAFF
v_call: TRBV14
j_call: TRBJ1-1
d_call: -
cdr3_length: 13
clone_size: -

cdr3_nt: TGCGCCAGCAGCCCTACACTCTCCTCGAACACCGGGGAGCTGTTTTTT
cdr3_aa: CASSPTLSSNTGELFF
v_call: TRBV5-1
j_call: TRBJ2-2
d_call: -
cdr3_length: 16
clone_size: -

cdr3_nt: TGTGCCAGCAGTTTATGGCAGGGGATGGGGGAGACCCAGTACTTC
cdr3_aa: CASSLWQGMGETQYF
v_call: TRBV28
j_call: TRBJ2-5
d_call: -
cdr3_length: 15
clone_size: -

cdr3_nt: TGTGCCAGCAGCTCCTTACATATCGAGCGGGCTTCGGGCAATGAGCAGTTCTTC
cdr3_aa: CASSSLHIERASGNEQFF
v_call: TRBV7-8
j_call: TRBJ2-1
d_call: -
cdr3_length: 18
clone_size: -

cdr3_nt: TGTGCCAGCAGTTATCAGGCGAATCAGCCCCAGCATTTT
cdr3_aa: CASSYQANQPQHF
v_call: TRBV6-6
j_call: TRBJ1-5
d_call: -
cdr3_length: 13
clone_size: -

cdr3_nt: TGTGCCATCAGAAATGGACTAGCGGAGGGGGACAAAAACATTCAGTACTTC
cdr3_aa: CAIRNGLAEGDKNIQYF
v_call: TRBV10-3
j_call: TRBJ2-4
d_call: TRBD2
cdr3_length: 17
clone_size: few

cdr3_nt: TGTGCCAGCTCACCGGGACTCCAAGAGACCCAGTACTTC
cdr3_aa: CASSPGLQETQYF
v_call: TRBV18
j_call: TRBJ2-5
d_call: -
cdr3_length: 13
clone_size: -

cdr3_nt: TGTGCCAGCTCAACGGACAGGGCCGCTAATGAAAAACTGTTTTTT
cdr3_aa: CASSTDRAANEKLFF
v_call: TRBV18
j_call: TRBJ1-4
d_call: TRBD1
cdr3_length: 15
clone_size: -

cdr3_nt: TGTGCCAGTAGTATAGACAGTGACACTGAAGCTTTCTTT
cdr3_aa: CASSIDSDTEAFF
v_call: TRBV19
j_call: TRBJ1-1
d_call: -
cdr3_length: 13
clone_size: -

cdr3_nt: TGCGCCAGCAGCTTGTTGGTGGGGAGCGGGGGACGCACCGGGGAGCTGTTTTTT
cdr3_aa: CASSLLVGSGGRTGELFF
v_call: TRBV5-1
j_call: TRBJ2-2
d_call: TRBD2
cdr3_length: 18
clone_size: once

cdr3_nt: TGTGCCAGCAGCCGGGACAGCCTCAATCAGCCCCAGCATTTT
cdr3_aa: CASSRDSLNQPQHF
v_call: TRBV2
j_call: TRBJ1-5
d_call: TRBD1
cdr3_length: 14
clone_size: -

cdr3_nt: TGTGCCAGCAGACCAGGGGACAGGGTATTCCACGAGCAGTACTTC
cdr3_aa: CASRPGDRVFHEQYF
v_call: TRBV28
j_call: TRBJ2-7
d_call: TRBD1
cdr3_length: 15
clone_size: -

cdr3_nt: TGTGCCAGCAGCGTCACAGGGGGCGGTTCACCCCTCCACTTT
cdr3_aa: CASSVTGGGSPLHF
v_call: TRBV9
j_call: TRBJ1-6
d_call: TRBD1
cdr3_length: 14
clone_size: -